One sample yielded the 20 T cell receptor beta chains listed below, sequenced in a study of T cells in women clearing cervical HPV infection (dated by TCRdb to the late 2010s). The method was the immunoSEQ multiplex PCR assay. TCRdb stores this immuneACCESS table with in-frame sequences only. Part of the clones is absent; in the studies checked, under half of the shortfall reflects unresolved V genes, and no reason is known for the rest. The data table for this sample lists almost 20,000 clones. The top ten constitute around 3% of the sample. The sample consisted of blood buffy coat. All receptors derive from a woman between 18 and 70 years old with a cervical HPV16 infection that either progressed to CIN3+ or cleared (not recorded which).

Comment on this clone: The observed sequence ends 3 residues before the CDR3 terminus, with the missing tail filled in from the germline J gene. The chain couples TRBV7-8 to TRBJ2-5; 8 bases align to TRBD2. V dropped 5 bases and J dropped 2; count of bases not matched to a gene: 7. There are 15 residues in the CDR3. Germline-derived CDR1 and CDR2 are SGHVS and FQNEAQ. CDR3 protein: CASSLHGGAQETQYF. The covered CDR3 bases are TGTGCCAGCAGCCTTCACGGGGGGGCACAAGAGACC.

In regard to this clone: The CDR3 extends 3 residues past the end of the read, so its final part is completed from the germline J gene. The rearrangement links TRBV18 to TRBJ1-1; D unresolved. The CDR3 is 15 residues long. CDR1 is KGHSH and CDR2 is LQKENI in the germline V gene. With 1 base removed from V and 0 bases from J, the gap between germline ends came to 9 bases. The CDR3 bases that were read are TGTGCCAGCTCACCACTAAGGGTGATGAACACTGAA. Amino acid sequence: CASSPLRVMNTE. The CDR3 as a whole reads CASSPLRVMNTEAFF.

A word on this clone: The read halts 3 residues ahead of the CDR3 end, with the missing end drawn from the germline J gene. This chain joins TRBV20-1 and TRBJ1-2; D is unresolved. Deletions cut 4 bases from V and 2 bases from J, with 5 bases between. The CDR3 consists of 11 residues. Germline lookup yields CDR1 DFQATT and CDR2 SNEGSKA (reference sequence). CDR3 DNA (partial): TGCAGTGCTATCTCCAACTATGGC. Protein product: CSAISNYG. The entire CDR3 is CSAISNYGYTF.

A note on this clone: Read sequence stops 3 residues before the CDR3 end, and the germline J gene provides the missing end. The chain recombines TRBV19 with TRBJ2-7; tentatively, D is TRBD1 (5 bases). Germline CDR1 and CDR2: LNHDA and SQIVND (reference sequence). The CDR3 consists of 15 residues. Trimming shortened V by 6 bases and J by 3 bases, and 18 bases separated the two germline ends. CDR3 sequence: CASSSLGRTNYEQYF. The covered CDR3 bases are TGTGCCAGTAGCTCCCTCGGGCGGACAAACTACGAG.

Concerning this clone: The read stops 3 residues short of the end of the CDR3; the missing end is completed from the germline J gene. The V gene is TRBV9, the J gene TRBJ2-3; TRBD2 matches 11 bases. Germline V gene sequence: CDR1 SGDLS, CDR2 YYNGEE. The V and J ends lost 3 bases and 5 bases, in that order; junction bases with no gene match: 5. CDR3 length equals 15 residues. CDR3 DNA, as far as it was read: TGTGCCAGCAGCGGCTTAGCGGGGGGGCAAGATACG. It yields the protein CASSGLAGGQDT. The whole CDR3 is CASSGLAGGQDTQYF.

With regard to this clone: The read falls 3 residues short of the CDR3 end, and the missing part is taken from the germline J gene. This chain links TRBV12-3 or TRBV12-4 with TRBJ2-7; perhaps TRBD1 as D (5 bases). The V end lost 4 bases, the J end lost 4 bases, and 8 bases lay between the germline ends. This CDR3 is built from 12 residues. The CDR3 sequence is CASSSQGYEQYF. The sequenced part of the CDR3 DNA is TGTGCCAGCAGTTCCCAGGGTTACGAG.

With respect to this clone: The sequence runs out 3 residues before the end of the CDR3; the remainder is reconstructed from the germline J gene. The genes are TRBV29-1 and TRBJ1-2; TRBD1 matches 8 bases. The length of the CDR3 is 16 residues. The germline V gene has CDR1 SQVTM and CDR2 ANQGSEA. The sequenced CDR3 bases are TGCAGCGTTGGGGCAGGGGGCCTTAAACTGTCCCGACCC. It encodes CSVGAGGLKLSRP. The whole CDR3 reads CSVGAGGLKLSRPYTF.

Points on this clone: Coverage ceases 3 residues before the CDR3 finishes, and the germline J gene fills in the end. V gene TRBV20-1 combines with J gene TRBJ2-4; perhaps TRBD2 as D (6 bases). The CDR3 runs to 15 residues. Germline V gene sequence: CDR1 DFQATT, CDR2 SNEGSKA (reference sequence). Between the trimmed V and J ends, which lost 5 bases and 0 bases, there was a span of 14 bases. The covered CDR3 bases are TGCAGTGCTTCCGTAGCGGACCTAGCCAAAAACATT. Its protein product is CSASVADLAKNI. From start to end, the CDR3 is CSASVADLAKNIQYF.

Concerning this clone: The CDR3 goes on 3 residues after the read ends, and that part is filled in from the germline J gene. The rearrangement uses TRBV6-2 or TRBV6-3 and TRBJ2-7, with D maybe TRBD1 (5 bases). Between the trimmed V and J ends, which lost 5 bases and 4 bases, there was a span of 9 bases. The CDR3 covers 12 residues. Germline CDR1 reads MNHEY; CDR2 reads SVGEGT. CDR3 protein: CASSVQGYEQYF. The part of the CDR3 DNA that was read is TGTGCCAGCAGTGTCCAGGGTTACGAG.

Note on this clone: The read ends 3 residues early relative to the CDR3; the germline J gene fills the gap. The chain couples TRBV5-4 to TRBJ2-7; TRBD1 might be the D (5 bases). Germline values: CDR1 SGHNT, CDR2 YYREEE (reference sequence). The CDR3 spans 15 residues. Trimming cost V 0 bases and J 0 bases, with 10 bases left between them. The covered CDR3 bases are TGTGCCAGCAGCTTGGGGGGCCAGAGCTCCTACGAG. It translates to CASSLGGQSSYE. The entire CDR3 protein reads CASSLGGQSSYEQYF.

To note about this clone: The read terminates 3 residues before the CDR3 end, so the remaining end is supplied by the germline J gene. The V gene is TRBV9, the J gene TRBJ1-6, with TRBD1 matching 9 bases. The CDR3 is 13 residues long. V dropped 3 bases and J dropped 9; count of bases not matched to a gene: 1. In germline, CDR1 is SGDLS, CDR2 YYNGEE. The DNA read from the CDR3 is TGTGCCAGCAGCGAACAGGGGGCTTCACCC. This codes for CASSEQGASP. The complete CDR3 sequence is CASSEQGASPLHF. Full variable domain (remainder filled in from reference TRBV9 and TRBJ1-6): DSGVTQTPKHLITATGQRVTLRCSPRSGDLSVYWYQQSLDQGLQFLIQYYNGEERAKGNILERFSAQQFPDLHSELNLSSLELGDSALYFCASSEQGASPLHFGNGTRLTVT.

Concerning this clone: The sequenced fragment ends 3 residues before the CDR3 boundary, so the rest is inferred from the germline J gene. The gene calls are TRBV19 and TRBJ2-5; D call uncertain. Trimming shortened V by 3 bases and J by 1 base, and 12 bases separated the two germline ends. This CDR3 has 15 residues. Germline V lookup: CDR1 LNHDA, CDR2 SQIVND (reference sequence). CDR3 protein: CASSMTGGIQETQYF. CDR3 DNA, as far as it was read: TGTGCCAGTAGTATGACCGGCGGCATCCAAGAGACC.

As regards this clone: The CDR3 extends 3 residues past the end of the read, so its final part is completed from the germline J gene. The gene calls are TRBV4-1 and TRBJ1-5; D uncertain. Germline V gene sequence: CDR1 MGHRA, CDR2 YSYEKL. Trimming took off 1 base at V and 0 bases at J, with 10 bases between the two ends. The CDR3 is 16 residues long. The DNA read from the CDR3 is TGCGCCAGCAGCCAAGGGGCGCCGAGTAGCAATCAGCCC. Its translation is CASSQGAPSSNQP. The full CDR3 sequence reads CASSQGAPSSNQPQHF.

Note on this clone: The observed sequence ends 3 residues before the CDR3 terminus, with the missing tail filled in from the germline J gene. This rearrangement joins TRBV20-1 to TRBJ1-6; a possible D gene is TRBD1 (6 bases). Trimming removed 0 bases at V and 8 bases at J, with 14 bases between. In germline, CDR1 is DFQATT, CDR2 SNEGSKA (reference sequence). This CDR3 is 15 amino acids long. The CDR3 reads CSARDRGTSDSPLHF. The part of the CDR3 DNA that was read is TGCAGTGCTAGAGATAGGGGGACATCGGATTCACCC.

A remark on this clone: The read stops 3 residues short of the end of the CDR3; the missing end is completed from the germline J gene. The V gene is TRBV5-5, the J gene TRBJ1-2; D may be TRBD1 (5 bases). Germline V CDR1 and CDR2: SGHKS, YYEKEE (reference sequence). The V end lost 0 bases, the J end lost 3 bases, and 9 bases lay between the germline ends. The CDR3 is 14 amino acids. The covered CDR3 bases are TGTGCCAGCAGCTTGGCCGGGACTTACTATGGC. As protein: CASSLAGTYYG. The whole CDR3 sequence is CASSLAGTYYGYTF.

Details on this clone: The missing CDR3 end, 3 residues past where the read stops, is filled in from the germline J gene. The rearrangement uses TRBV24-1 and TRBJ1-6; possibly TRBD1 for D (6 bases). The CDR3 length is 15 residues. The V gene's germline CDR1 is KGHDR and CDR2 SFDVKD. Trimming pared 10 bases from V and 5 bases from J, leaving 17 bases between. Partial CDR3 DNA: TGTGCCACTCCTCTTCAGGGGATGAATAATTCACCC. It yields the protein CATPLQGMNNSP. The entire CDR3 sequence reads CATPLQGMNNSPLHF.

On this clone itself: The read ends 3 residues early relative to the CDR3; the germline J gene fills the gap. This chain connects TRBV14 to TRBJ1-2; D possibly corresponds to TRBD1 (5 bases). Germline V gene lookup returns CDR1 SGHDN and CDR2 FVKESK. The germline V and J ends were trimmed by 6 bases and 2 bases, with 10 bases remaining between them. This CDR3 region has 13 residues. The DNA read from the CDR3 is TGTGCCAGCAGGTACGACAGCAACTATGGC. The encoded protein is CASRYDSNYG. The complete CDR3 protein is CASRYDSNYGYTF.

Comment on this clone: The sequenced fragment ends 3 residues before the CDR3 boundary, so the rest is inferred from the germline J gene. This chain uses TRBV20-1 with TRBJ1-6; maybe TRBD1 (6 bases). The V and J ends lost 4 bases and 7 bases respectively, with 14 bases between them. Germline V gene sequence: CDR1 DFQATT, CDR2 SNEGSKA (reference sequence). The CDR3 totals 14 residues. Incomplete CDR3 DNA: TGCAGTGCTACACAACGACAGGCAAATTCACCC. Encoded protein: CSATQRQANSP. The whole CDR3 protein is CSATQRQANSPLHF.

On this clone itself: Sequencing ends 3 residues short of the CDR3 end; the germline J gene provides the rest. This chain joins TRBV20-1 and TRBJ1-2; TRBD1 is a possible D gene (5 bases). Per germline, CDR1 DFQATT and CDR2 SNEGSKA (reference sequence). CDR3 length: 13 amino acids. V was clipped by 1 base and J by 6 bases, with 12 bases between them. The CDR3 protein is CSARARGVNGYTF. The DNA read from the CDR3 is TGCAGTGCTAGAGCGCGGGGGGTGAATGGC.

Details on this clone: The read terminates 3 residues ahead of where the CDR3 ends, so the germline J gene completes it. The V gene is TRBV29-1, the J gene TRBJ1-2; TRBD1 matches 9 bases. V was pared by 5 bases and J by 7 bases, with 5 bases of the junction left unmatched. From germline, CDR1 is SQVTM and CDR2 ANQGSEA. The CDR3 consists of 12 residues. The DNA read from the CDR3 is TGCAGCGTTTGGGACAGGGCGGGTGGC. It specifies CSVWDRAGG. In full, the CDR3 is CSVWDRAGGYTF.